This TCR beta chain was documented in a study of cytomegalovirus exposure and HLA in healthy donors. Study-wide results and caveats: For cytomegalovirus status, the classifier reportedly gave diagnoses with high specificity and sensitivity. It was approximately 150 TCR beta chains that were listed as cytomegalovirus-associated.

Germline values: CDR1 ENHRY, CDR2 SYGVKD. CDR3 length: 15 amino acids. V dropped 3 bases and J dropped 1; count of bases not matched to a gene: 5. Separation from the 666-subject first cohort characterized the 120-subject validation cohort, to which the donors belonged. With respect to this clone: The antigen remains undetermined.

The table came from immunoSEQ multiplex PCR; TCRdb's copy has only in-frame clones and leaves some out. The repertoire includes 200,000 to 250,000 clones, about 90% of them detected once, and approximately 1% sits in the top ten. The material sequenced was PBMCs. The sequence derives from a young woman in good health and CMV-seronegative. The genes are TRBV10-3 and TRBJ1-1; 7 positions agree with TRBD1. The CDR3 loop is CAISDAGTANTEAFF. CDR3 nucleotides: TGTGCCATCAGTGACGCCGGGACAGCGAACACTGAAGCTTTCTTT.